What follows is one T cell receptor beta chain and its context. The identical CDR3 is also encoded by other nucleotide sequences in the sample. The protocol was immunoSEQ multiplex PCR, while the TCRdb copy is restricted to in-frame clones and leaves out a portion. Of approximately 450,000 clones detected, around nine tenths appear once; the ten largest clones hold nearly 2%. The data originate from a study of blood T cell repertoires in COVID-19. The ends were cut back, 3 bases at V and 0 bases at J, with 9 bases in the middle. This CDR3 comprises 14 residues. Germline CDR1 reads LNHDA; CDR2 reads SQIVND (reference sequence). Study members were between about 18 and 95 years old and lived in 20 to 30 US regions.

V and J are TRBV19 and TRBJ2-7; D perhaps matches TRBD1 (6 bases). Material: PBMCs or T cells enriched from blood (not recorded which). The origin of this receptor is a woman aged 18-29 years with acute COVID-19. This CDR3 reads CASSIRGSSYEQYF. For the CDR3, the DNA is TGTGCCAGTAGTATCAGGGGAAGCTCCTACGAGCAGTACTTC. Supplemented by reference TRBV19 and TRBJ2-7, the full variable domain reads DGGITQSPKYLFRKEGQNVTLSCEQNLNHDAMYWYRQDPGQGLRLIYYSQIVNDFQKGDIAEGYSVSREKKESFPLTVTSAQKNPTAFYLCASSIRGSSYEQYFGPGTRLTVT.